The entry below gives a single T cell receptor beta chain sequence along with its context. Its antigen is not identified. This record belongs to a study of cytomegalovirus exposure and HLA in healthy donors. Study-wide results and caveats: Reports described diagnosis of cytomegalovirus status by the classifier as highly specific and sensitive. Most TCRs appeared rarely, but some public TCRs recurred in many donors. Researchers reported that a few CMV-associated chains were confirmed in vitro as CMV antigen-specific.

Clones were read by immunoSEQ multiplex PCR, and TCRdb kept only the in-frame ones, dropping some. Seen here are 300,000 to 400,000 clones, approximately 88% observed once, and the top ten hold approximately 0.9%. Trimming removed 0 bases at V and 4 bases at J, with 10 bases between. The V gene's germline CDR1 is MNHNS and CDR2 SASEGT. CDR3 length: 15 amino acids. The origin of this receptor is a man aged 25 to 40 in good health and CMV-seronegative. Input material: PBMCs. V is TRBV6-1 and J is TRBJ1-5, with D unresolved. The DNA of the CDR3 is TGTGCCAGCAGTGAAGCGCGGGGTTGGAATCAGCCCCAGCATTTT. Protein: CASSEARGWNQPQHF.